Below are 23 T cell receptor beta chains sequenced from a single sample in a study of T cell responses to AZD1222 COVID-19 vaccine. Assay used: immunoSEQ multiplex PCR; TCRdb lists only in-frame clones, some missing. This table has roughly 110,000 clones, around 90% appearing once. Sequenced material: peripheral blood, taken on day 0 of AZD1222 vaccination. The receptor set was obtained from an adult in good health.

The chain couples TRBV10-3 to TRBJ1-1; D is ambiguous. The V gene's germline CDR1 is ENHRY and CDR2 SYGVKD. V dropped 10 bases and J dropped 1 base, with 13 bases sitting between them. The CDR3 length is 13 residues. This CDR3 reads CATHLGENTEAFF. CDR3 nucleotides: TGTGCCACCCACTTGGGAGAGAACACTGAAGCTTTCTTT.

The V and J genes are TRBV6-5 and TRBJ2-5; tentative D call: TRBD2 (6 bases). CDR3 length equals 14 residues. Trimming took off 7 bases at V and 9 bases at J, with 21 bases between the two ends. The V gene's germline CDR1 is MNHEY and CDR2 SVGAGI. The CDR3 DNA follows: TGTGCCAGCAAAAGCTTGACCACCTCGGGGGCCCAGTACTTC. This sequence encodes CASKSLTTSGAQYF.

This clone appeared a few times. CDR3 protein: CASSFHGPTSGGKGGEQFF. The CDR3 DNA sequence: TGTGCCAGCAGTTTCCACGGCCCGACTAGCGGGGGAAAGGGGGGTGAGCAGTTCTTC. The rearrangement links TRBV6-2 or TRBV6-3 to TRBJ2-1, with TRBD2 matching over 12 bases. CDR1 and CDR2 from the germline V gene are MNHEY and SVGEGT. Trimming removed 4 bases from V and 9 bases from J; junction bases left unmatched: 19. The CDR3 contains 19 residues.

The V and J genes are TRBV29-1 and TRBJ2-3, with D tentatively TRBD2 (6 bases). The CDR3 is 12 amino acids. V was cut by 3 bases and J by 5 bases, with 9 bases left in between. CDR1 and CDR2 (germline): SQVTM, ANQGSEA. CDR3 region: CSVERGLDTQYF. The CDR3 DNA is TGCAGCGTTGAGCGGGGTTTAGATACGCAGTATTTT.

The chain employs TRBV19 and TRBJ1-2; D is ambiguous. This CDR3 region has 11 residues. V lost 4 bases and J 5 bases, leaving 5 bases between the germline ends. The germline V gene has CDR1 LNHDA and CDR2 SQIVND (reference sequence). CDR3 in DNA: TGTGCCAGTAGTACCAGATATGGCTACACCTTC. It specifies CASSTRYGYTF.

This sequence joins TRBV2 and TRBJ2-7, with D hard to call. The germline V and J ends were trimmed by 7 bases and 7 bases, with 20 bases remaining between them. The CDR3 runs 14 residues. Looked up from germline, CDR1 is SNHLY and CDR2 is FYNNEI. CDR3 sequence reads: CASISGQPPGEQYF. DNA of the CDR3: TGTGCCAGCATCTCTGGCCAACCACCCGGTGAGCAGTACTTC.

The CDR3 nucleotides are TGTGCCAGCAGTGACGGGTGGGGGCACGAGCAGTACTTC. Its translation is CASSDGWGHEQYF. The J gene is TRBJ2-7, the V gene TRBV6-4, with a possible D match to TRBD1 (6 bases). The CDR3 has 13 amino acids. Germline CDR1 MRHNA, CDR2 SNTAGT. V lost 2 bases to trimming and J lost 5 bases, with 10 bases between them.

This clone has only one observation. J is TRBJ1-6 and V is TRBV27, with TRBD1 matching over 9 bases. Germline CDR1 and CDR2: MNHEY and SMNVEV (reference sequence). Germline trimming cut 6 bases from V and 2 bases from J; bases unmatched to any gene: 14. The CDR3 is made up of 19 amino acids. The CDR3 DNA reads TGTGCCAGCAGGACCGGGACAGGGAGGGTGTTCACCTATAATTCACCCCTCCACTTT. Its protein is CASRTGTGRVFTYNSPLHF.

J is TRBJ1-2 and V is TRBV7-2; D unclear. Trimming pared 4 bases from V and 8 bases from J, leaving 20 bases between. The length of the CDR3 is 15 residues. Germline V lookup: CDR1 SGHTA, CDR2 FQGNSA. The CDR3 sequence is CASSSAPRSVYGYTF. CDR3 DNA sequence: TGTGCCAGCAGCTCAGCCCCTCGCAGTGTCTACGGCTACACCTTC. Combining the CDR3 with reference TRBV7-2 and TRBJ1-2 gives the whole variable domain GAGVSQSPSNKVTEKGKDVELRCDPISGHTALYWYRQSLGQGLEFLIYFQGNSAPDKSGLPSDRFSAERTGGSVSTLTIQRTQQEDSAVYLCASSSAPRSVYGYTFGSGTRLTVV.

The genes are TRBV4-3 and TRBJ2-7; D might be TRBD2 (6 bases). The CDR3 sequence is 15 residues long. Germline CDR1 reads LGHNA; CDR2 reads YSLEER. V lost 0 bases and J lost 3, with 12 bases in between. This CDR3 reads CASSQEVGGFYEQYF. DNA for the CDR3: TGCGCCAGCAGCCAAGAGGTGGGAGGATTCTACGAGCAGTACTTC.

The J gene is TRBJ1-5, the V gene TRBV4-3; TRBD1 might be the D (5 bases). V was shortened by 0 bases and J by 0 bases, with 12 bases between the two germline ends. The CDR3 covers 17 residues. CDR1 is LGHNA, CDR2 YSLEER, per germline. CDR3 sequence (DNA): TGCGCCAGCAGCCAAGATGCTGGGGCCGCTAGCAATCAGCCCCAGCATTTT. Translation gives CASSQDAGAASNQPQHF.

This chain joins TRBV11-2 and TRBJ1-2; possibly TRBD1 for D (5 bases). Per germline, CDR1 SGHAT and CDR2 FQNNGV. The CDR3 is 13 residues long. The V end was cut by 5 bases, the J end by 8 bases, with 15 bases between. CDR3 sequence: CASSQTDSRGYTF. The CDR3 region has the DNA TGTGCCAGCAGCCAAACCGACAGTAGGGGCTACACCTTC.

As concerns this clone: Other DNA sequences from this sample encode an identical CDR3 as well. The chain combines TRBV6-5 with TRBJ1-6; D unresolved. V was pared by 2 bases and J by 10 bases, with 9 bases between. This CDR3 contains 13 residues. The germline V gene encodes CDR1 MNHEY and CDR2 SVGAGI. The CDR3 DNA is TGTGCCAGCAGTTACCGCGGAGGATCACCCCTCCACTTT. Protein product: CASSYRGGSPLHF.

The chain carries TRBV5-4 and TRBJ2-1; tentatively, D is TRBD2 (7 bases). The CDR3 has 14 residues. From germline, CDR1 is SGHNT and CDR2 YYREEE (reference sequence). V was pared by 4 bases and J by 6 bases, with 14 bases between. The CDR3 DNA is TGTGCCAGCAGCCCGAAGGGGGGGATCAATGAGCAGTTCTTC. It yields the protein CASSPKGGINEQFF.

The chain links TRBV10-3 to TRBJ2-5, with D possibly being TRBD1 or TRBD2 (6 bases each). This CDR3 has 13 residues. V lost 11 bases to trimming and J lost 2 bases, with 15 bases between them. Germline loops: CDR1 ENHRY, CDR2 SYGVKD. CDR3 residues: CASNRGLQETQYF. In nucleotides, the CDR3 is TGTGCCTCAAATCGGGGGCTACAAGAGACCCAGTACTTC.

The CDR3 sequence: CASSPGTGLEKLFF. The CDR3 nucleotides are TGTGCCAGCAGCCCAGGGACAGGGCTCGAAAAACTGTTTTTT. The chain employs TRBV5-8 and TRBJ1-4; the match to TRBD1 covers 9 bases. Germline V gene sequence: CDR1 SGHTS, CDR2 YDEGEE. The CDR3 has 14 amino acids. V lost 4 bases, J lost 8 bases, and 6 bases stayed unmatched.

The J gene is TRBJ2-5, the V gene TRBV18, with 7 bases fitting TRBD2. There are 19 residues in the CDR3. The trim removed 2 bases at V and 5 bases at J, leaving 20 bases unmatched. CDR1 is KGHSH, CDR2 LQKENI, per germline. In nucleotides, the CDR3 is TGTGCCAGCTCACCATTTCCCGGGGGGTCCCTGTTGGTACACGAGACCCAGTACTTC. Amino acid sequence: CASSPFPGGSLLVHETQYF.

Here the CDR3 DNA reads TGTGCCAGCAGGGCCCCAGACAGGGTATTAGTCGAGCAGTACTTC. It translates to CASRAPDRVLVEQYF. V is TRBV28 and J is TRBJ2-7; 7 bases are shared with TRBD1. The CDR3 has 15 residues. The J segment lost 6 bases and the V segment lost 6 bases, leaving 14 bases of the junction unmatched. Germline CDR1 reads MDHEN; CDR2 reads SYDVKM.

The count of this clone is one. The gene calls are TRBV11-2 and TRBJ1-1; D not resolved. Between the trimmed V and J ends, which lost 3 bases and 1 base, there was a span of 6 bases. Germline values: CDR1 SGHAT, CDR2 FQNNGV. The CDR3 is made up of 13 amino acids. CDR3: CASSFGRNTEAFF. In DNA form, the CDR3 reads TGTGCCAGCAGCTTTGGGAGGAACACTGAAGCTTTCTTT.

This chain joins TRBV16 and TRBJ1-1; D unresolved. V gave up 1 base and J gave up 4 bases, with 1 base separating them. Germline lookup yields CDR1 KGHSY and CDR2 FQNENV. There are 11 residues in the CDR3. The CDR3 loop is CASSQFTEAFF. The CDR3 DNA follows: TGTGCCAGCAGCCAATTCACTGAAGCTTTCTTT.

The CDR3 loop reads CAWSVAGGNEKLFF. For the CDR3, the DNA is TGTGCCTGGAGTGTAGCAGGGGGCAATGAAAAACTGTTTTTT. The rearrangement uses TRBV30 and TRBJ1-4; 8 nucleotides agree with TRBD1. Per the germline V gene, CDR1 is GTSNPN and CDR2 is SVGIG (reference sequence). This CDR3 has 14 amino acids. The V gene end was trimmed by 0 bases and the J gene end by 5 bases; junction bases not matched to a gene: 2.

The gene calls are TRBV6-2 or TRBV6-3 and TRBJ1-5; D is unresolved. CDR3 size: 14 residues. V was shortened by 4 bases and J by 13 bases, with 20 bases between the two germline ends. Germline loops: CDR1 MNHEY, CDR2 SVGEGT. The CDR3, as DNA: TGTGCCAGCAGTTTCGATAGAGTGGTGCGCAGGCAGCATTTT. Translating it yields CASSFDRVVRRQHF.

The chain recombines TRBV7-9 with TRBJ1-1, with 8 bases lining up with TRBD1. Per germline, CDR1 SEHNR and CDR2 FQNEAQ (reference sequence). V lost 3 bases and J lost 1; bases outside the gene matches: 1. CDR3 size: 14 residues. The CDR3 DNA sequence: TGTGCCAGCAGCTTGGGACAGGCGAACACTGAAGCTTTCTTT. Translating gives CASSLGQANTEAFF.